This T cell receptor (beta chain) comes out of a study of T cell changes during pregnancy in multiple sclerosis. The CDR3 spans 16 residues. V dropped 1 base and J dropped 2 bases, with 15 bases sitting between them. Germline V CDR1 and CDR2: LGHNA, YSLEER. The assay was immunoSEQ multiplex PCR, and TCRdb's table has in-frame clones only and misses some. The profile shows approximately 68,000 clones, around 91% of them singletons. The sequence came from a female donor in good health, enrolled as a control in a pregnancy study. The specimen was peripheral blood, collected in the third trimester of pregnancy. The chain carries TRBV4-3 and TRBJ2-7, with D maybe TRBD1 (5 bases). The CDR3 bases are TGCGCCAGCAGCCAAGGAGTTCAGGGTATTCCCTACGAGCAGTACTTC. Translating it yields CASSQGVQGIPYEQYF.